The rows below give T cell receptor beta chains drawn from one sample of a study of blood T cell repertoires in COVID-19. Profiled with immunoSEQ multiplex PCR; TCRdb holds only in-frame clones, not every one. The sample yields about 150,000 clones, 84% seen once. Sample: peripheral blood. All receptors come from a human donor in a cohort sampled during active COVID-19. CDR3s include the opening cysteine and the closing phenylalanine or tryptophan. Each record gives: D gene, J gene, clone size, CDR3 length, V gene, CDR3 DNA, CDR3 protein. The D gene is left open where the match is weak. Only some rows state a clone size, as once, few, many or a class for expanded clones.

D: TRBD2; J: TRBJ2-5; size: NA; length: 15; V: TRBV19; DNA: TGTGCCAGTAGTAGAGCGGGAGGGCGCCAAGAGACCCAGTACTTC; CDR3: CASSRAGGRQETQYF
D: TRBD1; J: TRBJ2-2; size: NA; length: 19; V: TRBV7-9; DNA: TGTGCCAGCAGCTTAGTCGTGGGACAGGGGGCGAGGAACACCGGGGAGCTGTTTTTT; CDR3: CASSLVVGQGARNTGELFF
D: TRBD2; J: TRBJ2-1; size: NA; length: 13; V: TRBV30; DNA: TGTGCCTGTGGGACTAGCGGGTACAATGAGCAGTTCTTC; CDR3: CACGTSGYNEQFF
D: TRBD1; J: TRBJ1-2; size: NA; length: 14; V: TRBV5-1; DNA: TGCGCCAGCAGCTTCGTACAGGGGGCGTATGGCTACACCTTC; CDR3: CASSFVQGAYGYTF
D: TRBD2; J: TRBJ2-3; size: NA; length: 11; V: TRBV7-9; DNA: TGTGCCAGCAGCTCTAGCGGAACGCAGTATTTT; CDR3: CASSSSGTQYF
D: TRBD2; J: TRBJ2-2; size: NA; length: 20; V: TRBV3-1/TRBV3-2; DNA: TGTGCCAGCAGCCAAGATTTATGGCTAGCGGGAGGGCGGCCCACCGGGGAGCTGTTTTTT; CDR3: CASSQDLWLAGGRPTGELFF
D: TRBD1; J: TRBJ1-5; size: NA; length: 14; V: TRBV2; DNA: TGTGCCAGCAGAGGACAGGTGAGCAATCAGCCCCAGCATTTT; CDR3: CASRGQVSNQPQHF
D: NA; J: TRBJ2-6; size: NA; length: 15; V: TRBV6-5; DNA: TGTGCCAGCAGCCCGACCCCGAGGGGGGCCAACGTCCTGACTTTC; CDR3: CASSPTPRGANVLTF
D: TRBD1; J: TRBJ1-3; size: NA; length: 15; V: TRBV6-1; DNA: TGTGCCAGCAGTGATACCGACAGGGTGGGAAACACCATATATTTT; CDR3: CASSDTDRVGNTIYF
D: NA; J: TRBJ2-2; size: NA; length: 16; V: TRBV7-3; DNA: TGTGCCAGCAGCGAAAAGGCACTAGCGAACACCGGGGAGCTGTTTTTT; CDR3: CASSEKALANTGELFF
D: NA; J: TRBJ2-1; size: NA; length: 14; V: TRBV5-1; DNA: TGCGCCAGCAGTCGTCCGGGTTCCTACAATGAGCAGTTCTTC; CDR3: CASSRPGSYNEQFF
D: TRBD1; J: TRBJ1-2; size: NA; length: 13; V: TRBV12-3/TRBV12-4; DNA: TGTGCCAGCAGTCCCGACAGGGCGGTCGGCTACACCTTC; CDR3: CASSPDRAVGYTF
D: NA; J: TRBJ2-5; size: few; length: 14; V: TRBV3-1/TRBV3-2; DNA: TGTGCCAGCAGCAGGCGGACAAATCAAGAGACCCAGTACTTC; CDR3: CASSRRTNQETQYF
D: NA; J: TRBJ1-1; size: few; length: 11; V: TRBV29-1; DNA: TGCAGCGTTGCTTTTTACGGTGAAGCTTTCTTT; CDR3: CSVAFYGEAFF
D: TRBD2; J: TRBJ2-1; size: NA; length: 14; V: TRBV18; DNA: TGTGCCAGCTCGACGGGACTAGCGGTAAATGAGCAGTTCTTC; CDR3: CASSTGLAVNEQFF
D: TRBD1; J: TRBJ2-2; size: NA; length: 14; V: TRBV3-1/TRBV3-2; DNA: TGTGCCAGCAGCCCACGGACAGGGCCCGGGGAGCTGTTTTTT; CDR3: CASSPRTGPGELFF
D: NA; J: TRBJ2-3; size: NA; length: 14; V: TRBV9; DNA: TGTGCCAGCAGCGACCAGGGGAGTTCGGATACGCAGTATTTT; CDR3: CASSDQGSSDTQYF
D: NA; J: TRBJ1-2; size: NA; length: 17; V: TRBV3-1/TRBV3-2; DNA: TGTGCCAGCAGCCAAGATCCAGGTACAGGGCTTTTGTATGGCTACACCTTC; CDR3: CASSQDPGTGLLYGYTF
D: NA; J: TRBJ1-2; size: NA; length: 14; V: TRBV6-4; DNA: TGTGCCAGCAGCCCTGAAGCGGGGCCCTATGGCTACACCTTC; CDR3: CASSPEAGPYGYTF
D: TRBD2; J: TRBJ2-1; size: NA; length: 15; V: TRBV2; DNA: TGTGCCAGCAGTCAACTAGCGGGAGGGCCTGTTGAGCAGTTCTTC; CDR3: CASSQLAGGPVEQFF
D: TRBD2; J: TRBJ2-1; size: NA; length: 15; V: TRBV5-5; DNA: TGTGCCAGCAGCTTGGATGGGACTAGCGCTAGGGAGCAGTTCTTC; CDR3: CASSLDGTSAREQFF
D: NA; J: TRBJ1-3; size: NA; length: 17; V: TRBV7-2; DNA: TGTGCCAGCAGCTTAGCGTTGAGAGGGAGCTCTGGAAACACCATATATTTT; CDR3: CASSLALRGSSGNTIYF
D: NA; J: TRBJ1-2; size: few; length: 14; V: TRBV19; DNA: TGTGCCAGTAGTATCGGTTTACAGAACTATGGCTACACCTTC; CDR3: CASSIGLQNYGYTF
D: TRBD1; J: TRBJ1-5; size: NA; length: 17; V: TRBV19; DNA: TGTGCCAGTAGAATGGAAAGGACAGGGGGTGACAATCAGCCCCAGCATTTT; CDR3: CASRMERTGGDNQPQHF
D: TRBD2; J: TRBJ2-1; size: NA; length: 14; V: TRBV19; DNA: TGTGCCAGTAGGCGGGGAGGGCCGGTCAATGAGCAGTTCTTC; CDR3: CASRRGGPVNEQFF
D: NA; J: TRBJ1-1; size: NA; length: 13; V: TRBV18; DNA: TGTGCCAGCTCACCCAGTTTAAGCACTGAAGCTTTCTTT; CDR3: CASSPSLSTEAFF
D: TRBD2; J: TRBJ2-1; size: NA; length: 15; V: TRBV7-2; DNA: TGTGCCAGCAGCTTTAGACTAGCGGGGGACAATGAGCAGTTCTTC; CDR3: CASSFRLAGDNEQFF
D: NA; J: TRBJ2-1; size: NA; length: 13; V: TRBV11-1; DNA: TGTGCCAGCGCGGGTACTTCCTACAATGAGCAGTTCTTC; CDR3: CASAGTSYNEQFF
D: TRBD1; J: TRBJ1-1; size: NA; length: 13; V: TRBV7-6; DNA: TGTGCCAGCAGCTACGACAGGGGGGATGAAGCTTTCTTT; CDR3: CASSYDRGDEAFF
D: NA; J: TRBJ2-7; size: NA; length: 16; V: TRBV3-1/TRBV3-2; DNA: TGTGCCAGCAGCCATTTCACCGGGACATCCCGCTACGAGCAGTACTTC; CDR3: CASSHFTGTSRYEQYF
D: NA; J: TRBJ1-3; size: NA; length: 12; V: TRBV15; DNA: TGTGCCACCAGCGGGACATCGGGGACCATATATTTT; CDR3: CATSGTSGTIYF